The 22 T cell receptor beta chains listed next were all sequenced from one sample in a study of blood T cell repertoires in COVID-19. TCRdb keeps only in-frame clones here, not all; method: immunoSEQ multiplex PCR. The table has some 670,000 clones, 90% seen once; the top ten hold under 0.3%. Input material: peripheral blood. The origin of the receptors is a woman between 18 and 29 years old with acute or convalescent COVID-19.

This clone was observed a single time. The chain links TRBV19 to TRBJ1-1; 9 bases line up with TRBD1. This CDR3 region has 14 residues. Germline assignment: CDR1 LNHDA and CDR2 SQIVND (reference sequence). Trimming at V came to 3 bases and at J to 6 bases, leaving 5 bases not matched to a gene. The CDR3 sequence: CASSIPGTGSEAFF. The CDR3 DNA reads as TGTGCCAGTAGTATTCCGGGGACAGGGTCTGAAGCTTTCTTT.

The chain has TRBV5-1 and TRBJ2-1; TRBD2 is a possible D gene (6 bases). V lost 5 bases to trimming and J lost 13 bases, with 16 bases between them. The CDR3 length is 12 residues. Per the germline V gene, CDR1 is SGHRS and CDR2 is YFSETQ. The DNA for the CDR3 is TGCGCCAGCAGTCACGGTAGCGGACAACAGTTCTTC. It codes for CASSHGSGQQFF.

V and J are TRBV7-2 and TRBJ1-4, with D maybe TRBD1 (5 bases). The germline V gene encodes CDR1 SGHTA and CDR2 FQGNSA. The V end was cut by 3 bases, the J end by 7 bases, with 12 bases between. CDR3 length equals 14 residues. The CDR3 is CASSFSRVTEKLFF. DNA of the CDR3: TGTGCCAGCAGCTTTAGCAGGGTGACTGAAAAACTGTTTTTT.

The genes are TRBV5-1 and TRBJ1-2; D may be TRBD1 (5 bases). CDR3 length equals 15 residues. Germline-derived CDR1 and CDR2 are SGHRS and YFSETQ. V was trimmed by 4 bases and J by 0 bases, leaving 13 bases between them. DNA of the CDR3: TGCGCCAGCAGCCCTTCCCGGGGGGCTAACTATGGCTACACCTTC. This sequence encodes CASSPSRGANYGYTF.

J is TRBJ1-5 and V is TRBV25-1; D unclear. This CDR3 has 15 amino acids. Trimming took off 0 bases at V and 4 bases at J, with 10 bases between the two ends. Per germline, CDR1 MGHDK and CDR2 SYGVNS. The CDR3: CASSEYKFTNQPQHF. CDR3 bases: TGTGCCAGCAGTGAATATAAGTTTACTAATCAGCCCCAGCATTTT.

The rearrangement joins TRBV7-9 to TRBJ1-1; the D is unclear. With 3 bases removed from V and 0 bases from J, the gap between germline ends came to 11 bases. The CDR3 is made up of 15 amino acids. Germline V lookup: CDR1 SEHNR, CDR2 FQNEAQ (reference sequence). In nucleotides, the CDR3 is TGTGCCAGCAGCTTTATAGTAGCTGTGAACACTGAAGCTTTCTTT. Translation gives CASSFIVAVNTEAFF.

The chain carries TRBV6-2 or TRBV6-3 and TRBJ1-1; 7 bases align to TRBD1. The length of the CDR3 is 15 residues. V lost 4 bases, J lost 4 bases, and 9 bases stayed unmatched. Per the germline V gene, CDR1 is MNHEY and CDR2 is SVGEGT. The chain's CDR3 is CASSSARQGGTEAFF. The CDR3 region has the DNA TGTGCCAGCAGTTCTGCCCGACAGGGTGGCACTGAAGCTTTCTTT.

This clone was seen only a few times. The rearrangement links TRBV10-1 to TRBJ1-6; the match to TRBD1 covers 8 bases. The germline CDR1 and CDR2 sequences are WNHNN and SYGVQD (reference sequence). This CDR3 comprises 19 residues. CDR3 bases: TGCGTCCAAAACCACCTACCTGAAACAGGGGGTGAGGAAAATTCACCCCTCCACTTT. Encoded protein: CVQNHLPETGGEENSPLHF.

V and J are TRBV5-1 and TRBJ2-2, with TRBD1 matching 7 bases. The V segment lost 4 bases and the J segment 0 bases; nucleotides outside the gene matches: 6. This CDR3 is 16 amino acids long. Germline assignment: CDR1 SGHRS and CDR2 YFSETQ. CDR3 DNA: TGCGCCAGCAGCCCCAGGACAGGAACGAACACCGGGGAGCTGTTTTTT. Protein sequence: CASSPRTGTNTGELFF.

The rearrangement joins TRBV6-4 to TRBJ2-1; tentative D call: TRBD1 (7 bases). Between the trimmed V and J ends, which lost 6 bases and 9 bases, there was a span of 15 bases. Germline CDR1 is MRHNA and CDR2 is SNTAGT. CDR3 size: 13 residues. The CDR3 coding sequence is TGTGCCAGCAGCCTGGAGGGGGCAGCTGAGCAGTTCTTC. Translation: CASSLEGAAEQFF.

The chain is built from TRBV5-1 and TRBJ1-1; D remains unclear. The V gene's germline CDR1 is SGHRS and CDR2 YFSETQ. Deletions cut 5 bases from V and 6 bases from J, with 14 bases between. The CDR3 contains 13 residues. CDR3 protein: CASRTDGSSEAFF. Written as DNA, the CDR3 is TGCGCCAGCAGAACAGACGGATCCTCTGAAGCTTTCTTT.

As regards this clone: Other DNA sequences of this sample code for an identical CDR3. J is TRBJ1-2 and V is TRBV9; possibly TRBD1 for D (5 bases). V dropped 0 bases and J dropped 5 bases, with 11 bases sitting between them. CDR3 size: 14 residues. Germline V gene data show CDR1 as SGDLS and CDR2 as YYNGEE. CDR3 nucleotides: TGTGCCAGCAGCGTAGGGAGCGGGGGGTATGGCTACACCTTC. Its protein is CASSVGSGGYGYTF.

J is TRBJ2-4 and V is TRBV6-5; 7 bases map to TRBD1. The CDR3 is made up of 15 amino acids. CDR1 and CDR2 from the germline V gene are MNHEY and SVGAGI. With 6 bases clipped from V and 3 bases from J, the junction kept 8 bases outside the gene matches. CDR3 sequence reads: CASSLTGEFKNIQYF. The CDR3 bases are TGTGCCAGCAGCTTAACAGGGGAATTCAAAAACATTCAGTACTTC.

The CDR3 here is CAWSRGIGYGYTF. Written as DNA, the CDR3 is TGTGCCTGGAGCAGGGGAATCGGCTATGGCTACACCTTC. This chain uses TRBV30 with TRBJ1-2, with D perhaps TRBD1 (6 bases). The germline gives CDR1 GTSNPN, CDR2 SVGIG (reference sequence). The CDR3 covers 13 residues. Trimming stripped 3 bases from V and 4 bases from J, with 12 bases between.

The CDR3 DNA reads TGTGCCAGCAGTGAGTCCTACGAGCAGTACTTC. It is translated as CASSESYEQYF. The chain employs TRBV12-3 or TRBV12-4 and TRBJ2-7; D is ambiguous. This CDR3 has 11 amino acids. V gave up 5 bases and J gave up 1 base, with 3 bases separating them.

The rearrangement joins TRBV7-9 to TRBJ1-6; TRBD1 matches 8 bases. V shed 5 bases and J 8 bases; nucleotides not matched to a gene: 8. Germline V lookup: CDR1 SEHNR, CDR2 FQNEAQ (reference sequence). This CDR3 has 15 residues. CDR3 bases: TGTGCCAGCAGCGCGGACCTGACAGGGGATTCACCCCTCCACTTT. It is translated as CASSADLTGDSPLHF.

The chain combines TRBV9 with TRBJ1-6, with D tentatively TRBD1 (6 bases). The CDR3 runs 14 residues. CDR1 and CDR2 from the germline V gene are SGDLS and YYNGEE. The ends were cut back, 2 bases at V and 6 bases at J, with 9 bases in the middle. Here the CDR3 reads CASSVTGINSPLHF. CDR3 coding DNA: TGTGCCAGCAGCGTCACAGGGATTAATTCACCCCTCCACTTT.

In its sample, this clone was seen once. The V and J genes are TRBV19 and TRBJ1-1; perhaps TRBD1 as D (6 bases). Trimming cost V 3 bases and J 4 bases, with 15 bases left between them. The CDR3 spans 15 residues. Germline loops: CDR1 LNHDA, CDR2 SQIVND (reference sequence). CDR3 sequence reads: CASSIPAGVGTEAFF. The CDR3 coding sequence is TGTGCCAGTAGTATTCCGGCAGGGGTGGGCACTGAAGCTTTCTTT.

The V and J genes are TRBV20-1 and TRBJ1-2, with a tentative D call TRBD1 (6 bases). Germline CDR1 is DFQATT and CDR2 is SNEGSKA (reference sequence). Trimming pared 7 bases from V and 5 bases from J, leaving 11 bases between. The CDR3 is 11 amino acids. The CDR3 is CSVQGSYGYTF. The DNA of the CDR3 is TGCAGTGTACAGGGAAGTTATGGCTACACCTTC.

The rearrangement links TRBV11-1 to TRBJ1-1; D is uncertain. The germline V and J ends were trimmed by 5 bases and 12 bases, with 7 bases remaining between them. The CDR3 extends over 9 amino acids. CDR1 is SGHAT and CDR2 is FQDESV in the germline V gene (reference sequence). The CDR3 bases are TGTGCCAGCAGCCCGGGTTCTTTCTTT. Translation gives CASSPGSFF. Together with reference TRBV11-1 and TRBJ1-1, the CDR3 gives the full variable domain: EAEVAQSPRYKITEKSQAVAFWCDPISGHATLYWYRQILGQGPELLVQFQDESVVDDSQLPKDRFSAERLKGVDSTLKIQPAELGDSAMYLCASSPGSFFGQGTRLTVV.

This clone was counted a single time. The chain recombines TRBV9 with TRBJ1-3, with 9 bases that match TRBD1. This CDR3 region has 22 residues. The ends lost 3 bases at V and 0 bases at J; junction bases unmatched: 22. Germline CDR1 reads SGDLS; CDR2 reads YYNGEE. This chain's CDR3 is CASSDRRDGQGIPPFSGNTIYF. CDR3 DNA sequence: TGTGCCAGCAGCGACCGAAGGGATGGACAGGGGATTCCTCCCTTCTCTGGAAACACCATATATTTT.

V and J are TRBV27 and TRBJ2-5; 7 bases line up with TRBD2. V shed 6 bases, J shed 1 base, and the junction held 11 bases outside the gene matches. The CDR3 covers 16 residues. CDR1 and CDR2 from the germline V gene are MNHEY and SMNVEV (reference sequence). The CDR3 nucleotides are TGTGCCAGCAGCCCGTGGGCAGCGGGAACCCAAGAGACCCAGTACTTC. Translation gives CASSPWAAGTQETQYF.